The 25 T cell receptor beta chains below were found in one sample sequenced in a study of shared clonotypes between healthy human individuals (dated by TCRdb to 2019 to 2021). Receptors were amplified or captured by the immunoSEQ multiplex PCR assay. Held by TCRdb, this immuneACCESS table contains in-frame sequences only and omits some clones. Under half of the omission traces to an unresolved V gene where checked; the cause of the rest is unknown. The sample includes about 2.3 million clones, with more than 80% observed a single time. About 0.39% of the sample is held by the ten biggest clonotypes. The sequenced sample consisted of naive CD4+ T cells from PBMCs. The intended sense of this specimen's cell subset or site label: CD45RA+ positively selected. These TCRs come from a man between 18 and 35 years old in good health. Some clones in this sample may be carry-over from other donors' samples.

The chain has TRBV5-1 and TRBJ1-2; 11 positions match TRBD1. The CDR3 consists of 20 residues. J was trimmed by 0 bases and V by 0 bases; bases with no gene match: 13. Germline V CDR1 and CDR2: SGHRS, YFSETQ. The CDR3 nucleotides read TGCGCCAGCAGCTTGGTGGTTTGGGGACAGGGGGGCCTAGCTAACTATGGCTACACCTTC. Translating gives CASSLVVWGQGGLANYGYTF.

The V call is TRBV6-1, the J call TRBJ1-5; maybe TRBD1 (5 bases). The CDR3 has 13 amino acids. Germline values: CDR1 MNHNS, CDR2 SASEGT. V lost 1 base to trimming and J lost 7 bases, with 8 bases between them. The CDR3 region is CASSEEGRQPQHF. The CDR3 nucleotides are TGTGCCAGCAGTGAAGAGGGGAGGCAGCCCCAGCATTTT.

The CDR3 is CASSLAQREAEQFF. As DNA, the CDR3 is TGCGCCAGCAGCTTGGCCCAGCGGGAGGCTGAGCAGTTCTTC. V usage is TRBV5-1 and J usage is TRBJ2-1, with TRBD2 matching over 9 bases. Germline loops: CDR1 SGHRS, CDR2 YFSETQ. The J segment lost 9 bases and the V segment lost 0 bases, leaving 4 bases of the junction unmatched. The CDR3 length is 14 residues.

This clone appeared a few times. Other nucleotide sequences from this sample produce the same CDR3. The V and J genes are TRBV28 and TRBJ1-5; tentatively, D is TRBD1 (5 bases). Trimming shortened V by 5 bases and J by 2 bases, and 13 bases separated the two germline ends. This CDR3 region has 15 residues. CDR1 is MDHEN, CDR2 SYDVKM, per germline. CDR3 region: CASSPLLGGNQPQHF. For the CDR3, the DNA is TGTGCCAGCAGTCCCTTGCTAGGGGGCAATCAGCCCCAGCATTTT.

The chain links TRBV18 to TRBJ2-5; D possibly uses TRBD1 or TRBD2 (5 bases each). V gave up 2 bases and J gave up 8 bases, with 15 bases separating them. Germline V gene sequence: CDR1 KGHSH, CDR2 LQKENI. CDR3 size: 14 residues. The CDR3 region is CASSPSGTTETQYF. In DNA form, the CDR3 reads TGTGCCAGCTCACCATCTGGGACCACAGAAACCCAGTACTTC. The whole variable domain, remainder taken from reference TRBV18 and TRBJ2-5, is NAGVMQNPRHLVRRRGQEARLRCSPMKGHSHVYWYRQLPEEGLKFMVYLQKENIIDESGMPKERFSAEFPKEGPSILRIQQVVRGDSAAYFCASSPSGTTETQYFGPGTRLLVL.

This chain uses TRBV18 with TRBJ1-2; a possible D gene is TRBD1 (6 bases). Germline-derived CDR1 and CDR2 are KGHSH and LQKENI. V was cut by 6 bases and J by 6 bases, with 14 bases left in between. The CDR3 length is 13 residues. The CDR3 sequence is CASSSRRDNGYTF. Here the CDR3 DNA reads TGTGCCAGCTCTAGTCGGCGGGACAATGGCTACACCTTC.

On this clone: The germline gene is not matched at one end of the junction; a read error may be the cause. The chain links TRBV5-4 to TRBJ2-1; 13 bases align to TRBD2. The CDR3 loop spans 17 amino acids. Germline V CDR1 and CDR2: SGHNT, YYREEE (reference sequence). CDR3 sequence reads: CASTLDGGLAGLSEQFF. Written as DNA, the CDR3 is TGTGCCAGCACCTTGGACGGGGGACTAGCGGGATTAAGTGAGCAGTTCTTC.

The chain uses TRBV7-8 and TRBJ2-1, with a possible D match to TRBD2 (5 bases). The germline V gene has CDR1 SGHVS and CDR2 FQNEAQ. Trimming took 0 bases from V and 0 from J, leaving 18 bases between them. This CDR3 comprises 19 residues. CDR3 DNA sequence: TGTGCCAGCAGCTTAGCGCTAAAGGTTTTAGCGAGCTCCTACAATGAGCAGTTCTTC. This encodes CASSLALKVLASSYNEQFF.

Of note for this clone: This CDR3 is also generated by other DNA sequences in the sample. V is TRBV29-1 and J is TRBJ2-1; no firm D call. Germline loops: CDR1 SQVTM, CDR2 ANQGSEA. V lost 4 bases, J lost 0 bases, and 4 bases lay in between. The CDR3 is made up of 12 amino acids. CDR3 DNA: TGCAGCGTTGGGAGCTCCTACAATGAGCAGTTCTTC. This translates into CSVGSSYNEQFF.

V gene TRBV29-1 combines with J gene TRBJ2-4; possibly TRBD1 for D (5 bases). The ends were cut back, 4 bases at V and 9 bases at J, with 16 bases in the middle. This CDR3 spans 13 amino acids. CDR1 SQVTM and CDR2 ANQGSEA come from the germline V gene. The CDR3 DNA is TGCAGCGTTGGGGGCCGCCTTACCGGCATTCAGTACTTC. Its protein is CSVGGRLTGIQYF. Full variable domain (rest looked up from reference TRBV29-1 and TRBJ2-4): SAVISQKPSRDICQRGTSLTIQCQVDSQVTMMFWYRQQPGQSLTLIATANQGSEATYESGFVIDKFPISRPNLTFSTLTVSNMSPEDSSIYLCSVGGRLTGIQYFGAGTRLSVL.

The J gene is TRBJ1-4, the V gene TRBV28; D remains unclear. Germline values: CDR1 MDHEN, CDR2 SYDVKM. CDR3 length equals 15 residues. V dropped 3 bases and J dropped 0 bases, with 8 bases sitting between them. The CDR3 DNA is TGTGCCAGCAGTTTTGTGCAGACAACTAATGAAAAACTGTTTTTT. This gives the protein CASSFVQTTNEKLFF.

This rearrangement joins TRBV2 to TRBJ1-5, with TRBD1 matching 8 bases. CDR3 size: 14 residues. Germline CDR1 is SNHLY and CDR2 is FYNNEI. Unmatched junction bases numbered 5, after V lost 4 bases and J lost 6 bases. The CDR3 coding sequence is TGTGCCAGCAGTGCAGGGGGCTGGGGTCAGCCCCAGCATTTT. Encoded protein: CASSAGGWGQPQHF.

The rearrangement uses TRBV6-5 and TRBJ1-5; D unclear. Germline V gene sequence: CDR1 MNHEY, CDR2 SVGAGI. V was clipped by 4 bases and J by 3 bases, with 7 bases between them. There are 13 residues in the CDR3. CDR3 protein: CASSSENNQPQHF. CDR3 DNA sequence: TGTGCCAGCAGTTCCGAAAACAATCAGCCCCAGCATTTT.

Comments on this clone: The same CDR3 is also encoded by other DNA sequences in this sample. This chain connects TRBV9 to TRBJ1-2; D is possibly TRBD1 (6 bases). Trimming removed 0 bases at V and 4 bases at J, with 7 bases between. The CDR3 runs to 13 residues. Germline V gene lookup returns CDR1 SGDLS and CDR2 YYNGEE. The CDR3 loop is CASSVGQAYGYTF. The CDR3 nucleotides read TGTGCCAGCAGCGTAGGACAGGCCTATGGCTACACCTTC.

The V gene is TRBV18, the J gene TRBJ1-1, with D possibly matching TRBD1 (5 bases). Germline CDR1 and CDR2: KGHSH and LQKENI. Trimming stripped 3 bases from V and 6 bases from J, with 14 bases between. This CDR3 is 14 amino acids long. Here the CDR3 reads CASSPDRQSAEAFF. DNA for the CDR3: TGTGCCAGCTCACCCGACCGACAGTCCGCTGAAGCTTTCTTT.

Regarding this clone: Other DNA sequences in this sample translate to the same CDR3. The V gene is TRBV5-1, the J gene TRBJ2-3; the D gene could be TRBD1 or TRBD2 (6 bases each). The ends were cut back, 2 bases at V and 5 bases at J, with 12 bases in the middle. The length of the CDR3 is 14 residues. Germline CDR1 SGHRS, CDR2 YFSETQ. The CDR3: CASSFGGRGDTQYF. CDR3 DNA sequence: TGCGCCAGCAGCTTCGGGGGCCGAGGAGATACGCAGTATTTT.

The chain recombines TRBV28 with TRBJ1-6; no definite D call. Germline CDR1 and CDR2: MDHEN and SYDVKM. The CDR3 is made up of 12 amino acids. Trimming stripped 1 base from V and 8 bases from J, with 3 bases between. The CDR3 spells CASSLLDSPLHF. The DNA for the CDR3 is TGTGCCAGCAGTTTATTGGATTCACCCCTCCACTTT.

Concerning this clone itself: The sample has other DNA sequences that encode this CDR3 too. CDR3 DNA: TGTGCCAGCAGCTTAGTACCGGACAGCTACGAGCAGTACTTC. Protein sequence: CASSLVPDSYEQYF. The genes are TRBV11-2 and TRBJ2-7; possibly TRBD1 for D (6 bases). The CDR3 loop spans 14 amino acids. V lost 1 base, J lost 3 bases, and 10 bases lay in between. The germline CDR1 and CDR2 sequences are SGHAT and FQNNGV.

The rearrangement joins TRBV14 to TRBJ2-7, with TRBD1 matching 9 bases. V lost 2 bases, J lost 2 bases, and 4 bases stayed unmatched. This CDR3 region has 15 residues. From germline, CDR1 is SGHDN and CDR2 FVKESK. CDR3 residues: CASSQTRDRAYEQYF. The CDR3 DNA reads TGTGCCAGCAGCCAAACCCGGGACAGGGCCTACGAGCAGTACTTC.

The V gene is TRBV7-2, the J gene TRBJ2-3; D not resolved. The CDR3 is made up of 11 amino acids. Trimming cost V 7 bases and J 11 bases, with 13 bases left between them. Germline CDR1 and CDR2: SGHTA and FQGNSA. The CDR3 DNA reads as TGTGCCAGCATAGGTTCTCTAAGGCAGTATTTT. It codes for CASIGSLRQYF.

CDR3 nucleotide sequence: TGCGCCAGCAGCCCTCAGGGCTTAGGAGGAAACACCATATATTTT. It specifies CASSPQGLGGNTIYF. The V call is TRBV4-1, the J call TRBJ1-3, with D perhaps matching TRBD1 (5 bases). V lost 4 bases to trimming and J lost 4 bases, with 14 bases between them. Germline CDR1 is MGHRA and CDR2 is YSYEKL. This CDR3 contains 15 residues.

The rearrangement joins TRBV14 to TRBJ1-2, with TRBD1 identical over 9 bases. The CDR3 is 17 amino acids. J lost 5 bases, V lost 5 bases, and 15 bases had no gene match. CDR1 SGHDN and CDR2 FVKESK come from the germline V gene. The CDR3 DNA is TGTGCCAGCAGCTATTTCGGACAGGGGAGGAAGGGGTATGGCTACACCTTC. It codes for CASSYFGQGRKGYGYTF.

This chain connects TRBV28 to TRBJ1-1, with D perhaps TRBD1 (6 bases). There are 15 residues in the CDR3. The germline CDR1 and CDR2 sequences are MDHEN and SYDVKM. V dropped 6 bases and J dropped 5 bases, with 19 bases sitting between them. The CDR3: CASRPSRGRLTEAFF. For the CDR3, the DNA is TGTGCCAGCAGGCCCTCCAGGGGAAGGCTGACTGAAGCTTTCTTT.

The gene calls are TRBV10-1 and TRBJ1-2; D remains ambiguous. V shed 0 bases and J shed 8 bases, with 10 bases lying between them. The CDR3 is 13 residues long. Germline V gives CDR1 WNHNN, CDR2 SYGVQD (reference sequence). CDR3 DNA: TGCGCCAGCAGTGAGTCGAAGGTGCGCGGCTACACCTTC. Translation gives CASSESKVRGYTF.

The CDR3 DNA reads TGTGCCAGCAGCGGGCAGGGACAGGGCAAAAACATTCAGTACTTC. This sequence encodes CASSGQGQGKNIQYF. The rearrangement links TRBV5-4 to TRBJ2-4; 9 bases agree with TRBD1. CDR3 length: 15 amino acids. Germline trimming cut 4 bases from V and 3 bases from J; bases unmatched to any gene: 5. The germline gives CDR1 SGHNT, CDR2 YYREEE (reference sequence).